The 20 T cell receptor beta chains in this list originate from one sample, sequenced in a study of regulatory T cells in long-lasting Graves disease. Regarding time point: newly diagnosed GD, antithyroid drugs for less than 3 months. PBMCs provided the RNA from which the TCR library was made. iRepertoire HTBI primers and Arm-PCR of CDR3 regions built TCR beta libraries. Each CDR3 protein gets one entry after TCRdb re-called the multiplex PCR reads with MiXCR. This sample has about 440,000 distinct CDR3 sequences, with around 17% found just once. These data were likewise used in another study, on T cells in Graves' hyperthyroidism and ophthalmopathy.

The specimen comprised peripheral blood mononuclear cells (PBMCs), sampled at new diagnosis, from a patient treated with antithyroid drugs. The receptors originated from a woman under 30 with Graves disease.

On this clonotype: Since a much larger clone is just one base distant, this may be a read error. The V and J genes are TRBV6-1 and TRBJ2-5; 12 bases fit TRBD2. The CDR3 spans 16 residues. V lost 5 bases to trimming and J lost 11 bases; unmatched junction nucleotides: 15. The germline gives CDR1 MNHNS, CDR2 SASEGT. The CDR3 bases are TGTGCCAGCAGTAGCCTTGGACTAGCGGGAAACAATGAGCAGTACTTC. Its protein is CASSSLGLAGNNEQYF.

The chain carries TRBV25-1 and TRBJ2-4, with D perhaps TRBD1 (6 bases). This CDR3 region has 12 residues. Germline assignment: CDR1 MGHDK and CDR2 SYGVNS. V gave up 11 bases and J gave up 3 bases, with 11 bases separating them. CDR3 in amino acids: CAPGQIKNIQYF. Written as DNA, the CDR3 is TGTGCCCCCGGACAGATCAAAAACATTCAGTACTTC.

The rearrangement links TRBV6-2 or TRBV6-3 to TRBJ2-1; D is possibly TRBD2 (5 bases). The CDR3 has 13 amino acids. Trimming cost V 8 bases and J 2 bases, with 10 bases left between them. Germline V gene lookup returns CDR1 MNHEY and CDR2 SVGEGT. DNA of the CDR3: TGTGCCAGCGAGGGCGCAGCCTACAATGAGCAGTTCTTC. It yields the protein CASEGAAYNEQFF.

This clonotype was picked up many times. The chain is built from TRBV20-1 and TRBJ2-7; D is ambiguous. Trimming removed 5 bases from V and 5 bases from J, with 22 bases in between. The CDR3 loop spans 15 amino acids. Germline V gene lookup returns CDR1 DFQATT and CDR2 SNEGSKA (reference sequence). The CDR3 coding sequence is TGCAGTGCTGCGATTTCAAGGGATCTGACAAACGAGCAGTACTTC. This codes for CSAAISRDLTNEQYF.

V usage is TRBV30 and J usage is TRBJ2-3; TRBD2 agrees at 11 bases. This CDR3 region has 17 residues. V trimming: 1 base; J trimming: 1 base; junction bases outside the gene matches: 7. CDR1 and CDR2 (germline): GTSNPN, SVGIG (reference sequence). The CDR3 DNA sequence: TGTGCCTGGAGTGGTCTGGGACTAGCGGATGGCACAGATACGCAGTATTTT. The encoded protein is CAWSGLGLADGTDTQYF.

This clonotype came up a few times. The chain recombines TRBV9 with TRBJ2-5, with D unclear. The CDR3 contains 14 residues. Trimming took off 4 bases at V and 2 bases at J, with 12 bases between the two ends. Germline CDR1 and CDR2: SGDLS and YYNGEE. Written as DNA, the CDR3 is TGTGCCAGCAGCATAGACCCAGAACAAGAGACCCAGTACTTC. Protein: CASSIDPEQETQYF.

The table lists this clonotype with many counts. The chain uses TRBV27 and TRBJ2-3; the D is unclear. The CDR3 loop spans 17 amino acids. V was trimmed by 0 bases and J by 1 base, leaving 14 bases between them. Germline V lookup: CDR1 MNHEY, CDR2 SMNVEV (reference sequence). The CDR3 protein is CASSLSVSMIRTDTQYF. CDR3 bases: TGTGCCAGCAGTTTATCAGTTTCCATGATACGCACAGATACGCAGTATTTT.

This clonotype was seen a few times. V is TRBV20-1 and J is TRBJ1-4; 11 nucleotides align to TRBD1. CDR3 length: 14 amino acids. CDR1 is DFQATT, CDR2 SNEGSKA, per germline (reference sequence). V lost 4 bases and J lost 7; bases outside the gene matches: 5. The CDR3 bases are TGCAGTGCTACACCGGACAGGGGGCCTGAAAAACTGTTTTTT. Its protein is CSATPDRGPEKLFF.

About this clonotype itself: A read error likely explains this, since a far larger clone differs by one base. The CDR3 region has the DNA TGTGCCAGCAGCTTGTTAGCGGGAGGCCGCACAGATATGCAGTATTTT. Translation: CASSLLAGGRTDMQYF. The rearrangement links TRBV2 to TRBJ2-3, with 10 bases aligning to TRBD2. The CDR3 contains 16 residues. Germline V gene sequence: CDR1 SNHLY, CDR2 FYNNEI.

The chain has TRBV20-1 and TRBJ2-1, with TRBD2 identical over 9 bases. V gave up 6 bases and J gave up 2 bases; unmatched junction bases: 8. Germline CDR1 and CDR2: DFQATT and SNEGSKA (reference sequence). CDR3 length equals 15 residues. The CDR3 protein is CSAPSASGAYNEQFF. For the CDR3, the DNA is TGCAGTGCCCCCAGTGCTAGCGGGGCCTACAATGAGCAGTTCTTC.

This clonotype was seen repeatedly, ten times or more. The chain uses TRBV20-1 and TRBJ2-3; 7 nucleotides agree with TRBD2. With 2 bases clipped from V and 5 bases from J, the junction kept 10 bases outside the gene matches. Germline assignment: CDR1 DFQATT and CDR2 SNEGSKA (reference sequence). The CDR3 totals 15 residues. The CDR3 coding sequence is TGCAGTGCTAGACTTCTGGGAGGGCGAATAGATACGCAGTATTTT. Translating it yields CSARLLGGRIDTQYF.

This clonotype showed up just a few times. J is TRBJ1-4 and V is TRBV5-6; 11 nucleotides align to TRBD1. The germline CDR1 and CDR2 sequences are SGHDT and YYEEEE. With 5 bases clipped from V and 3 bases from J, the junction kept 18 bases outside the gene matches. The CDR3 totals 20 residues. The CDR3 loop is CASRQSGQGASITSNEKLFF. The CDR3 DNA follows: TGTGCCAGCAGGCAGTCCGGACAGGGGGCGAGCATTACTTCTAATGAAAAACTGTTTTTT. Based on the CDR3 plus reference TRBV5-6 and TRBJ1-4, the full variable domain is DAGVTQSPTHLIKTRGQQVTLRCSPKSGHDTVSWYQQALGQGPQFIFQYYEEEERQRGNFPDRFSGHQFPNYSSELNVNALLLGDSALYLCASRQSGQGASITSNEKLFFGSGTQLSVL.

This clonotype appeared many times. The chain is built from TRBV28 and TRBJ1-4, with 8 bases lining up with TRBD1. After removal of 10 bases from V and 7 bases from J, the junction contained 8 bases not matched to a gene. CDR1 is MDHEN, CDR2 SYDVKM, per germline. The CDR3 is made up of 13 amino acids. CDR3 sequence (DNA): TGTGCCACCCGGACAGGGACCACTGAAAAACTGTTTTTT. Translation gives CATRTGTTEKLFF.

This clonotype was seen repeatedly, ten times or more. This chain uses TRBV30 with TRBJ2-7, with TRBD1 matching 9 bases. V dropped 4 bases and J dropped 2; count of bases not matched to a gene: 9. The CDR3 contains 15 residues. Germline V CDR1 and CDR2: GTSNPN, SVGIG (reference sequence). The CDR3 spells CAWIGSTGGPYEQYF. CDR3 bases: TGTGCCTGGATTGGGTCGACAGGGGGACCCTACGAGCAGTACTTC.

This clonotype was observed a few times. The chain uses TRBV5-5 and TRBJ2-7, with D hard to call. The germline V gene has CDR1 SGHKS and CDR2 YYEKEE (reference sequence). V lost 4 bases to trimming and J lost 5 bases, with 16 bases between them. The CDR3 is 14 amino acids. The CDR3 region is CASSLRPQADEQYF. The CDR3 DNA follows: TGTGCCAGCAGCCTGCGCCCGCAGGCGGACGAGCAGTACTTC.

This clonotype has ten or more counts. The genes are TRBV28 and TRBJ2-1; unclear D gene. CDR1 and CDR2 from the germline V gene are MDHEN and SYDVKM. The CDR3 is made up of 12 amino acids. V lost 6 bases and J lost 2, with 5 bases in between. The CDR3 coding sequence is TGTGCCAGCAGCCTCACCTACAATGAGCAGTTCTTC. Residues: CASSLTYNEQFF.

This clonotype was seen at least ten times. The rearrangement uses TRBV4-1 and TRBJ1-1; TRBD1 is a possible D gene (6 bases). The CDR3 is made up of 14 amino acids. V was cut by 2 bases and J by 2 bases, with 9 bases left in between. Germline CDR1 reads MGHRA; CDR2 reads YSYEKL. CDR3 sequence reads: CASSQQQGNTEAFF. For the CDR3, the DNA is TGCGCCAGCAGCCAACAACAGGGTAACACTGAAGCTTTCTTT.

This clonotype appeared many times. The V call is TRBV28, the J call TRBJ2-1, with 8 bases that match TRBD2. The V and J ends lost 6 bases and 9 bases, in that order; junction bases with no gene match: 13. Looked up from germline, CDR1 is MDHEN and CDR2 is SYDVKM. This CDR3 spans 15 amino acids. DNA of the CDR3: TGTGCCAGCAGCCGAAACGGACTAGCAGTAGCTGAGCAGTTCTTC. It is translated as CASSRNGLAVAEQFF.

At least ten counts were recorded for this clonotype. The chain combines TRBV7-9 with TRBJ2-7, with D tentatively TRBD1 (6 bases). This CDR3 is 13 amino acids long. Trimming stripped 3 bases from V and 2 bases from J, with 8 bases between. The germline CDR1 and CDR2 sequences are SEHNR and FQNEAQ (reference sequence). CDR3 sequence reads: CASSFTGTYEQYF. The CDR3 DNA is TGTGCCAGCAGCTTCACAGGGACCTACGAGCAGTACTTC.

This clonotype has ten or more counts. This chain links TRBV7-3 with TRBJ2-5, with TRBD2 matching 9 bases. Germline-derived CDR1 and CDR2 are SGHTA and FQGTGA. J lost 8 bases, V lost 3 bases, and 10 bases had no gene match. The length of the CDR3 is 15 residues. DNA of the CDR3: TGTGCCAGCAGCTTCTTAGCGGGAGACCCCGGAACCCAGTACTTC. Amino acids: CASSFLAGDPGTQYF.